The clone carrying this TCR beta chain has only a few counts. Within the sample, other DNA sequences also encode this same CDR3. The treatment: oral pan-JAK inhibitor, 5-10 mg twice daily. The sample originates from a study of CD8+ T cells in alopecia areata. The CDR3 loop spans 12 amino acids. Losses at the gene ends were 8 bases for V and 2 bases for J; bases not matched to a gene: 0. The germline CDR1 and CDR2 sequences are MNHEY and SVGAGI. Investigators isolated RNA and reverse transcribed it into cDNA to act as the sequencing template. This table comes from immunoSEQ multiplex PCR, and its TCRdb copy is limited to in-frame clones, with some not included. The table records under 300,000 clones, over 45% of them present only once.

The TCR was taken from a human donor with alopecia areata. V usage is TRBV6-5 and J usage is TRBJ1-5; 7 positions match TRBD1. Here the sequenced sample was CD4+ T cells sorted from blood, taken between weeks 51 and 52, from a patient treated with tofacitinib. CDR3 bases: TGTGCCAGCGGACAGGGCAATCAGCCCCAGCATTTT. This codes for CASGQGNQPQHF.